The present entry profiles one TCR beta chain with its context. Individuals aged about 18 to 89 years were recruited from roughly 22 US areas. Cohorts were assigned according to the clinical history that participants reported. The sample comes from a study of blood T cell repertoires in COVID-19. The repertoire was sequenced with immunoSEQ multiplex PCR; TCRdb's copy has only in-frame clones and lacks some. The table has about 210,000 clones, around 86% seen once. The length of the CDR3 is 15 residues. V was clipped by 5 bases and J by 1 base, with 9 bases between them. The V gene's germline CDR1 is MDHEN and CDR2 SYDVKM.

The TCR originated in a middle-aged man with acute COVID-19. Specimen: PBMCs or T cells enriched from blood (not recorded which). J is TRBJ2-6 and V is TRBV28, with D possibly TRBD1 on 5 matching bases. CDR3 region: CASSAGSSGANVLTF. The CDR3 nucleotides are TGTGCCAGCAGTGCAGGGTCTTCTGGGGCCAACGTCCTGACTTTC.